The 31 T cell receptor beta chains reported below all come from one sample, sequenced in a study of blood T cells in healthy people across ages. Next came a second PCR, run for about 7 to 12 cycles, which used a sample-barcoded 5' primer along with a J-beta primer mix. TCRdb independently ran MiXCR on the 5' RACE reads; one entry per CDR3 protein. Among approximately 850,000 distinct CDR3 sequences, 58% were seen once, and the ten largest hold about 20%. The specimen sequenced was blood. These TCRs come from a man between 25 and 39 years old in good health.

V is TRBV7-3 and J is TRBJ2-1, with TRBD2 identical over 11 bases. Germline V gene lookup returns CDR1 SGHTA and CDR2 FQGTGA. The CDR3 loop spans 14 amino acids. CDR3 residues: CASGIAGGRYEQFF. The CDR3, as DNA: TGTGCTTCTGGGATAGCGGGGGGGAGATATGAGCAGTTCTTC.

The chain recombines TRBV10-3 with TRBJ2-1; 8 bases match TRBD2. Per germline, CDR1 ENHRY and CDR2 SYGVKD. The V and J ends lost 4 bases and 13 bases, in that order; junction bases with no gene match: 12. The CDR3 sequence is 14 residues long. The CDR3: CAISATSGQETQFF. CDR3 bases: TGTGCCATCAGTGCAACTAGCGGTCAAGAGACCCAGTTCTTC.

This sequence joins TRBV20-1 and TRBJ2-3, with TRBD1 identical over 7 bases. J lost 2 bases, V lost 6 bases, and 5 bases had no gene match. This CDR3 is built from 13 residues. Germline-derived CDR1 and CDR2 are DFQATT and SNEGSKA (reference sequence). CDR3 protein: CSAGTDNTDTQYF. The CDR3 DNA follows: TGCAGTGCCGGGACAGATAACACAGATACGCAGTATTTT.

Concerning this clonotype itself: Sequence at one end of the junction differs from germline and may be a read error. The V and J genes are TRBV6-1 and TRBJ1-2, with D unresolved. The CDR3 length is 13 residues. Germline values: CDR1 MNHNS, CDR2 SASEGT. CDR3: CASSQAEPYGYTF. CDR3 DNA sequence: TGTGCCAGCAGTCAAGCCGAACCCTATGGCTACACCTTC.

This clonotype has more than one count but fewer than ten. The gene calls are TRBV29-1 and TRBJ2-3; no firm D call. This CDR3 contains 13 residues. V was trimmed by 5 bases and J by 0 bases, leaving 9 bases between them. Germline values: CDR1 SQVTM, CDR2 ANQGSEA. The CDR3 protein is CSVLVGSTDTQYF. The DNA for the CDR3 is TGCAGCGTTTTGGTGGGAAGCACAGATACGCAGTATTTT.

CDR3 nucleotide sequence: TGTGCCAGCAGTGATGCTGGGGGAGCAGATACGCAGTATTTT. This codes for CASSDAGGADTQYF. The rearrangement uses TRBV25-1 and TRBJ2-3, with D perhaps given as TRBD1 or TRBD2 (5 bases each). The CDR3 sequence is 14 residues long. The germline CDR1 and CDR2 sequences are MGHDK and SYGVNS. With 3 bases removed from V and 4 bases from J, the gap between germline ends came to 11 bases. Supplemented by reference TRBV25-1 and TRBJ2-3, the full variable domain reads EADIYQTPRYLVIGTGKKITLECSQTMGHDKMYWYQQDPGMELHLIHYSYGVNSTEKGDLSSESTVSRIRTEHFPLTLESARPSHTSQYLCASSDAGGADTQYFGPGTRLTVL.

V gene TRBV5-4 combines with J gene TRBJ2-6; D might be TRBD1 (6 bases). The V and J ends lost 3 bases and 0 bases respectively, with 13 bases between them. CDR3 length equals 17 residues. Germline V CDR1 and CDR2: SGHNT, YYREEE (reference sequence). The CDR3 nucleotides read TGTGCCAGCAGCTCTAAGACAGGCGCCTCTGGGGCCAACGTCCTGACTTTC. It is translated as CASSSKTGASGANVLTF.

Only one count was recorded for this clonotype. The chain carries TRBV11-2 and TRBJ2-4; D is ambiguous. With the DNA end fitting TRBJ2-7 better, the J assignment may be wrong. CDR3 length: 10 amino acids. Germline V gives CDR1 SGHAT, CDR2 FQNNGV. The CDR3 protein is CGAAKYEQYF. In nucleotides, the CDR3 is TGTGGGGCGGCGAAATACGAGCAGTACTTC.

The chain links TRBV7-8 to TRBJ2-7; 13 positions agree with TRBD2. The V gene end was trimmed by 5 bases and the J gene end by 5 bases; junction bases not matched to a gene: 6. Per germline, CDR1 SGHVS and CDR2 FQNEAQ. CDR3 length: 15 amino acids. CDR3 coding DNA: TGTGCCAGCAGCCCGGGACTAGCGGGGACTCACGAGCAGTACTTC. It specifies CASSPGLAGTHEQYF. Variable domain in full (rest from reference TRBV7-8 and TRBJ2-7): GAGVSQSPRYKVAKRGQDVALRCDPISGHVSLFWYQQALGQGPEFLTYFQNEAQLDKSGLPSDRFFAERPEGSVSTLKIQRTQQEDSAVYLCASSPGLAGTHEQYFGPGTRLTVT.

This clonotype came up a few times. V is TRBV20-1 and J is TRBJ2-5; D uncertain. The last part of the DNA fits TRBJ2-7 better; the J call may be wrong. The CDR3 contains 14 residues. Germline loops: CDR1 DFQATT, CDR2 SNEGSKA (reference sequence). CDR3 loop: CSARDETASHEQYF. The CDR3 coding sequence is TGCAGTGCTAGAGACGAAACAGCGTCACACGAGCAGTACTTC.

The CDR3 loop is CSASAIAGATHTQYF. In nucleotides, the CDR3 is TGCAGTGCTTCCGCCATAGCGGGAGCGACCCATACGCAGTATTTT. The J gene is TRBJ2-3, the V gene TRBV20-1; TRBD2 aligns across 9 bases. Germline V gene data show CDR1 as DFQATT and CDR2 as SNEGSKA (reference sequence). The CDR3 extends over 15 amino acids. J lost 7 bases, V lost 5 bases, and 13 bases had no gene match.

This chain links TRBV2 with TRBJ2-4, with 16 bases fitting TRBD2. The J call is uncertain, as TRBJ2-5 better fits the DNA end. Germline lookup yields CDR1 SNHLY and CDR2 FYNNEI. The CDR3 totals 15 residues. CDR3 in amino acids: CASRGTSGGEETQYF. CDR3 nucleotides: TGTGCCAGCAGAGGGACTAGCGGGGGGGAAGAGACCCAGTACTTC.

The gene calls are TRBV7-2 and TRBJ1-1; no firm D call. Deletions cut 4 bases from V and 2 bases from J, with 11 bases between. The CDR3 loop spans 14 amino acids. CDR1 is SGHTA, CDR2 FQGNSA, per germline. In DNA form, the CDR3 reads TGTGCCAGCAGCTCCCGGACGGTCAACACTGAAGCTTTCTTT. Translation gives CASSSRTVNTEAFF.

The chain uses TRBV15 and TRBJ2-7; D is ambiguous. The V gene lost 1 base and the J gene lost 1 base, with 11 bases spanning the gap. Germline V gene sequence: CDR1 LNHNV, CDR2 YYDKDF (reference sequence). CDR3 length: 15 amino acids. The CDR3 region is CATSRGKSASYEQYF. CDR3 coding DNA: TGTGCCACCAGCAGAGGAAAGTCTGCGTCCTACGAGCAGTACTTC.

This clonotype turned up a few times. The chain is built from TRBV27 and TRBJ2-5; 9 nucleotides match TRBD2. The tail of the sequence fits TRBJ2-7 better, so the J call may be wrong. Germline lookup yields CDR1 MNHEY and CDR2 SMNVEV (reference sequence). The CDR3 runs 14 residues. In DNA, the CDR3 is TGTGCCAGCAGTTTAGCGGGAGGGTTCTACGAGCAGTACTTC. This encodes CASSLAGGFYEQYF.

A remark on this clonotype: The junction and the germline gene differ at one end; a read error may be behind it. The DNA of the CDR3 is TGCGGCGTTGAAGGGAGCTACGAGCAGTACTTC. Its translation is CGVEGSYEQYF. The V call is TRBV29-1, the J call TRBJ2-7; weak D call: TRBD2 (5 bases). Germline V gene sequence: CDR1 SQVTM, CDR2 ANQGSEA. This CDR3 spans 11 amino acids.

The chain has TRBV29-1 and TRBJ2-1; D gene ambiguous. Germline V CDR1 and CDR2: SQVTM, ANQGSEA. This CDR3 has 11 residues. Trimming removed 7 bases from V and 9 bases from J, with 13 bases in between. The CDR3 sequence is CSGDGASEQFF. In nucleotides, the CDR3 is TGCAGCGGCGATGGTGCGAGTGAGCAGTTCTTC.

V and J are TRBV5-1 and TRBJ2-2; D is possibly TRBD2 (6 bases). With 10 bases removed from V and 5 bases from J, the gap between germline ends came to 18 bases. The CDR3 is 14 amino acids. The V gene's germline CDR1 is SGHRS and CDR2 YFSETQ. Here the CDR3 DNA reads TGCGCCTGTCGACCAACCGGAGGGACCGGGGAGCTGTTTTTT. It yields the protein CACRPTGGTGELFF.

The chain couples TRBV29-1 to TRBJ1-2; the D gene is possibly TRBD1 (6 bases). The length of the CDR3 is 17 residues. Germline CDR1 and CDR2: SQVTM and ANQGSEA. V dropped 7 bases and J dropped 4 bases, with 28 bases sitting between them. Here the CDR3 DNA reads TGCAGCGCCGGATCCCGGGACAAGCTCCTAAAAGTCTATGGCTACACCTTC. It translates to CSAGSRDKLLKVYGYTF.

This clonotype was counted between two and nine times. The V call is TRBV7-2, the J call TRBJ1-1; maybe TRBD1 (5 bases). The germline V gene has CDR1 SGHTA and CDR2 FQGNSA. The ends were cut back, 5 bases at V and 2 bases at J, with 15 bases in the middle. The CDR3 loop spans 15 amino acids. The CDR3 DNA follows: TGTGCCAGCAGCGCACGGACAAGACAAAACACTGAAGCTTTCTTT. Encoded protein: CASSARTRQNTEAFF.

This chain joins TRBV4-3 and TRBJ2-3; maybe TRBD1 (6 bases). The CDR3 contains 14 residues. The V and J ends lost 4 bases and 1 base respectively, with 9 bases between them. Germline CDR1 reads LGHNA; CDR2 reads YSLEER. Written as DNA, the CDR3 is TGCGCCAGCAGCCGGACAGAGCGCACAGATACGCAGTATTTT. It specifies CASSRTERTDTQYF.

The rearrangement links TRBV6-1 to TRBJ1-5, with D possibly being TRBD1 (5 bases). The CDR3 runs 13 residues. Trimming stripped 6 bases from V and 7 bases from J, with 13 bases between. Germline CDR1 and CDR2: MNHNS and SASEGT. The CDR3 spells CASRGDLPQPQHF. The DNA for the CDR3 is TGTGCCAGCAGGGGGGACTTACCCCAGCCCCAGCATTTT.

This clonotype appeared once. The V gene is TRBV28, the J gene TRBJ2-3; 7 positions agree with TRBD2. J lost 5 bases, V lost 5 bases, and 7 bases had no gene match. Germline assignment: CDR1 MDHEN and CDR2 SYDVKM. CDR3 length: 14 residues. The CDR3 is CASSGGGRRDTQYF. The CDR3 nucleotides are TGTGCCAGCAGTGGTGGCGGGAGAAGAGATACGCAGTATTTT.

This chain connects TRBV13 to TRBJ2-7; the D gene is possibly TRBD2 (5 bases). Germline values: CDR1 PRHDT, CDR2 FYEKMQ (reference sequence). Trimming left V 6 bases short and J 3 bases short, with 15 bases between. The CDR3 loop spans 14 amino acids. CDR3 DNA: TGTGCCAGCAGTCGGAGCGGACGGCTCTACGAGCAGTACTTC. Translation: CASSRSGRLYEQYF.

V is TRBV6-2 or TRBV6-3 and J is TRBJ1-1; possibly TRBD1 for D (5 bases). In germline, CDR1 is MNHEY, CDR2 SVGEGT. The CDR3 runs to 16 residues. The ends were cut back, 0 bases at V and 0 bases at J, with 11 bases in the middle. The CDR3 DNA sequence: TGTGCCAGCAGTTACTCCACAGGACGAATGAACACTGAAGCTTTCTTT. Its translation is CASSYSTGRMNTEAFF.

V and J are TRBV12-3 or TRBV12-4 and TRBJ1-5; D perhaps matches TRBD1 (5 bases). The V gene lost 7 bases and the J gene lost 5 bases, with 9 bases spanning the gap. The CDR3 totals 12 residues. The CDR3 loop is CASTVGDQPQHF. The DNA of the CDR3 is TGTGCCAGCACCGTAGGGGATCAGCCCCAGCATTTT.

The chain recombines TRBV6-5 with TRBJ1-5; D possibly corresponds to TRBD1 (5 bases). The length of the CDR3 is 14 residues. V gave up 4 bases and J gave up 1 base, with 8 bases separating them. Germline V gene sequence: CDR1 MNHEY, CDR2 SVGAGI. The CDR3 region has the DNA TGTGCCAGCAGTTCCCCAGGGAGCAATCAGCCCCAGCATTTT. It encodes CASSSPGSNQPQHF.

V is TRBV20-1 and J is TRBJ2-2; no clear D gene. The CDR3 consists of 13 residues. Germline V gene sequence: CDR1 DFQATT, CDR2 SNEGSKA (reference sequence). The V end was cut by 5 bases, the J end by 1 base, with 8 bases between. The CDR3 reads CSAPSVNTGELFF. In DNA, the CDR3 is TGCAGTGCTCCTTCAGTGAACACCGGGGAGCTGTTTTTT.

Notes on this clonotype: A much more abundant neighbour one base away suggests this may be a read error. The gene calls are TRBV7-3 and TRBJ2-2; D perhaps matches TRBD2 (6 bases). Trimming stripped 2 bases from V and 5 bases from J, with 12 bases between. The CDR3 is 15 residues long. Germline V CDR1 and CDR2: SGHTA, FQGTGA. CDR3 DNA sequence: TGTGCCAGCAGCTTATATGGGACTGTAACCGGGGAGCTGTTTTTT. It encodes CASSLYGTVTGELFF.

V is TRBV6-2 or TRBV6-3 and J is TRBJ2-5; TRBD2 agrees at 7 bases. In germline, CDR1 is MNHEY, CDR2 SVGEGT. The CDR3 consists of 11 residues. After removal of 0 bases from V and 13 bases from J, the junction contained 2 bases not matched to a gene. CDR3: CASSYSGTTYF. In DNA form, the CDR3 reads TGTGCCAGCAGTTACTCCGGGACTACGTACTTC.

The rearrangement links TRBV29-1 to TRBJ1-5; D gene ambiguous. The V end lost 4 bases, the J end lost 3 bases, and 10 bases lay between the germline ends. CDR3 length: 13 residues. Germline V gene sequence: CDR1 SQVTM, CDR2 ANQGSEA. The CDR3 nucleotides read TGCAGCGTTGTAGAGCACTTCAATCAGCCCCAGCATTTT. This codes for CSVVEHFNQPQHF.